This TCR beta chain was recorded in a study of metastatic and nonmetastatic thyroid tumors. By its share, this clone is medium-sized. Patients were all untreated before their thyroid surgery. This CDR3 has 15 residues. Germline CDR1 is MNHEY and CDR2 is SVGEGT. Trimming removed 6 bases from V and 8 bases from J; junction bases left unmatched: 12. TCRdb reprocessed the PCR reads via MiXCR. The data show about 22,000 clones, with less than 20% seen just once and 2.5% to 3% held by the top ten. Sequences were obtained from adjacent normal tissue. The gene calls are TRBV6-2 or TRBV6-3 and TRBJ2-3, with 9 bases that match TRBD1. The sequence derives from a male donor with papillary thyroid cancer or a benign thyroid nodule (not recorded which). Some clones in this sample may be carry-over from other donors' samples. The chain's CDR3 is CASSFGQGTIGTQYF. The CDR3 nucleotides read TGTGCCAGCAGCTTCGGACAGGGGACCATCGGTACGCAGTATTTT.